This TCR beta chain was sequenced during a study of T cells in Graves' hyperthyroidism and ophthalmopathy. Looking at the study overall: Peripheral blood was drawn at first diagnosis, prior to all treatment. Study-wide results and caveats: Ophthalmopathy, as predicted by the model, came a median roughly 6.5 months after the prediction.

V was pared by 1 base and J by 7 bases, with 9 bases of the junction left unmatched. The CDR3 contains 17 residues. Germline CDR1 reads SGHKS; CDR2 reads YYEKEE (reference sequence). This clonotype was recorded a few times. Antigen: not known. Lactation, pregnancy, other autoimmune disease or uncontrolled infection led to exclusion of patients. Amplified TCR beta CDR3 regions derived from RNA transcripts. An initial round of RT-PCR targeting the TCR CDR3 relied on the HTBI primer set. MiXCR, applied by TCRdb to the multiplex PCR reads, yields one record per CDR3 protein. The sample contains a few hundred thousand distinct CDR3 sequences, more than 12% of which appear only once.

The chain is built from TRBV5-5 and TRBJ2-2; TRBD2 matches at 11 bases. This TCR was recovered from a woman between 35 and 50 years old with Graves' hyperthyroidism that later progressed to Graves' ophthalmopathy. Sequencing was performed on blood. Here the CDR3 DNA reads TGTGCCAGCAGCTTGTCCTTAGCGGGAGGGCCGAGCGGGGAGCTGTTTTTT. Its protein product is CASSLSLAGGPSGELFF.